Here is one TCR beta chain with its context. The sample comes from a study of blood T cell repertoires in COVID-19. Across the study: The United States, Italy and Spain provided the acute and convalescent COVID-19 samples. PBMCs, B-cell-depleted T cells, or T cells were the source of the cDNA or gDNA that made up the material.

Per the original data handling: Reference gene primer amplification in the assay estimated nucleated cell counts. Sequencing was performed with immunoSEQ multiplex PCR; in TCRdb, only in-frame clones are kept and a portion is missing. The D gene and trimming were derived from the DNA, and the V and J assignments and clone size from that table. The data show around 220,000 clones, roughly four fifths seen once. Patients at the Seattle site were enrolled during active infection and followed longitudinally. The germline gives CDR1 SGHDT, CDR2 YYEEEE. This CDR3 comprises 13 residues. With 2 bases removed from V and 3 bases from J, the gap between germline ends came to 5 bases.

This clonotype was sampled from a woman of 80 years or more with COVID-19, enrolled during active disease. This rearrangement joins TRBV5-6 to TRBJ2-2; D is uncertain. Sequencing used peripheral blood. The CDR3 sequence is CASSFGDTGELFF. Written as DNA, the CDR3 is TGTGCCAGCAGCTTCGGAGACACCGGGGAGCTGTTTTTT.